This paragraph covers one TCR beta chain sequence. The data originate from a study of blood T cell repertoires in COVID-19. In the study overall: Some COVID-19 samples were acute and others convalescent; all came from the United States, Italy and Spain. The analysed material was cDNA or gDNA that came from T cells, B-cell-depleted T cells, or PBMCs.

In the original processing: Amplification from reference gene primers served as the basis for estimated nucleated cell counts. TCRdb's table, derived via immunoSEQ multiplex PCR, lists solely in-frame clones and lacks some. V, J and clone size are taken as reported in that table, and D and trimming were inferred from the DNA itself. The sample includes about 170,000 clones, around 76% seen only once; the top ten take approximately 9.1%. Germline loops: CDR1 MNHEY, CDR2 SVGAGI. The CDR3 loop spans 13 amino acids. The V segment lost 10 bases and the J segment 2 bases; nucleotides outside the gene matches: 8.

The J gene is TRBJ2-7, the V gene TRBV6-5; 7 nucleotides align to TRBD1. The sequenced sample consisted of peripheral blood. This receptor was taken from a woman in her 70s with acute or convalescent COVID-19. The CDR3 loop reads CAIQTGSPYEQYF. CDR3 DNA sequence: TGTGCCATCCAGACAGGGTCCCCCTACGAGCAGTACTTC.